Described below is a single T cell receptor (beta chain) sequence and its context. Its cognate antigen is unknown. This sample was included in a study of T cells after yellow fever vaccination. Study-wide results and caveats: Clonotypes found in both CD4 and CD8 compartments made up a small share.

V dropped 5 bases and J dropped 4 bases, with 11 bases sitting between them. This CDR3 comprises 12 residues. Per the germline V gene, CDR1 is SQVTM and CDR2 is ANQGSEA. One entry per CDR3 protein results from TCRdb running MiXCR on the 5' RACE reads. The table includes over 200,000 distinct CDR3 sequences, around 6.7% detected once. Sequenced material: CD4+ T cells sorted from PBMCs, taken on the day of the yellow fever booster vaccination. This TCR was recovered from a young man who received the YFV17D yellow fever vaccine. The chain is built from TRBV29-1 and TRBJ1-2; TRBD1 might be the D (5 bases). The CDR3 protein is CSVSRESYGYTF. DNA of the CDR3: TGCAGCGTTAGCAGGGAGAGCTATGGCTACACCTTC. Full variable domain (rest looked up from reference TRBV29-1 and TRBJ1-2): SAVISQKPSRDICQRGTSLTIQCQVDSQVTMMFWYRQQPGQSLTLIATANQGSEATYESGFVIDKFPISRPNLTFSTLTVSNMSPEDSSIYLCSVSRESYGYTFGSGTRLTVV.